The rows below give T cell receptor beta chains drawn from one sample of a study of T cell responses to AZD1222 COVID-19 vaccine. Sequencing was performed with immunoSEQ multiplex PCR; in TCRdb, only in-frame clones are kept and a portion is missing. The repertoire holds about 150,000 clones, roughly nine tenths seen once, with about 20% in the top ten. This material consisted of peripheral blood, taken on day 0 of AZD1222 vaccination. The receptors originated from an adult in good health. Each CDR3 is given with its conserved first and last residue. Each record gives: V gene, D gene, CDR3 length, J gene, clone size, CDR3 DNA, CDR3 protein. The D gene is left open where the match is weak. Rows give clone size only sometimes, using once, few, many, or a class for an expanded clone.

TRBV6-2/TRBV6-3	NA	16	TRBJ2-6	NA	TGTGCCAGCAGTTACATCGGTGGTTGGGGGGCCAACGTCCTGACTTTC	CASSYIGGWGANVLTF
TRBV19	NA	18	TRBJ1-1	NA	TGTGCCAGTAGTATGAAGGGGGTCACAGGGATTGCGAACACTGAAGCTTTCTTT	CASSMKGVTGIANTEAFF
TRBV30	NA	11	TRBJ2-1	NA	TGTGCCTGGAGTGTAATGAGTGAGCAGTTCTTC	CAWSVMSEQFF
TRBV28	TRBD1	14	TRBJ1-5	NA	TGTGCCAGCAGTTTGGGACAGGCTAATCAGCCCCAGCATTTT	CASSLGQANQPQHF
TRBV10-2	TRBD2	17	TRBJ2-1	NA	TGCGCCAGCCGGGGACTAGCGGGAGGGCGCTCCTACAATGAGCAGTTCTTC	CASRGLAGGRSYNEQFF
TRBV27	NA	14	TRBJ1-4	NA	TGTGCCAGCTCGTTGAGGGGGACTAATGAAAAACTGTTTTTT	CASSLRGTNEKLFF
TRBV19	NA	13	TRBJ1-2	NA	TGTGCCAGTAGTATATCCGGACAATATGGCTACACCTTC	CASSISGQYGYTF
TRBV6-2/TRBV6-3	TRBD2	16	TRBJ2-5	once	TGTGCCAGCAGTTTCCTTTTGGGGGAGGGCACGGAGACCCAGTACTTC	CASSFLLGEGTETQYF
TRBV9	TRBD2	18	TRBJ2-3	NA	TGTGCCAGCAGCGCTGATCGGGGAAGCGGGACTTACACAGATACGCAGTATTTT	CASSADRGSGTYTDTQYF
TRBV9	NA	15	TRBJ1-1	NA	TGTGCCAGCAGCGTAGCTATCCAAATGAACACTGAAGCTTTCTTT	CASSVAIQMNTEAFF
TRBV3-1/TRBV3-2	NA	12	TRBJ2-5	NA	TGTGCCAGCAGCCAAGATACCAGGGCTCAGTACTTC	CASSQDTRAQYF
TRBV18	NA	16	TRBJ1-6	NA	TGTGCCAGCTCACCATCGGCAGGGGTGGGTAATTCACCCCTCCACTTT	CASSPSAGVGNSPLHF
TRBV11-2	NA	14	TRBJ1-6	NA	TGTGCCAGCAGTAGAGAAGGGGGTAATTCACCCCTCCACTTT	CASSREGGNSPLHF
TRBV10-3	TRBD2	15	TRBJ2-1	once	TGTGCCATCGGTTCTAGCGGGAGTTATTACAATGAGCAGTTCTTC	CAIGSSGSYYNEQFF
TRBV7-8	NA	15	TRBJ1-4	NA	TGTGCCAGCAGCTTTTCACCCGGAATTAATGAAAAACTGTTTTTT	CASSFSPGINEKLFF
TRBV11-3	NA	14	TRBJ1-4	NA	TGTGCCAGCAGCTTAGGGGTGACTAATGAAAAACTGTTTTTT	CASSLGVTNEKLFF
TRBV19	NA	14	TRBJ2-5	NA	TGTGCCAGTACTGGAGGGGACGCCCAAGAGACCCAGTACTTC	CASTGGDAQETQYF
TRBV19	NA	14	TRBJ1-1	NA	TGTGCCAGTAATGGGCGGCCGGTGAACACTGAAGCTTTCTTT	CASNGRPVNTEAFF
TRBV19	NA	13	TRBJ1-1	NA	TGTGCCAGTAGTATTGGCTCGAACACTGAAGCTTTCTTT	CASSIGSNTEAFF
TRBV5-4	NA	12	TRBJ2-1	NA	TGTGCCAGCAGCTTGCCTTCTGGCGAGCAGTTCTTC	CASSLPSGEQFF
TRBV7-9	TRBD2	16	TRBJ2-7	NA	TGTGCCAGCAGCTCCCGAGTCGGGAGGAAGTCCTACGAGCAGTACTTC	CASSSRVGRKSYEQYF
TRBV30	NA	13	TRBJ2-7	NA	TGTGCCTGGAGTGAGGACCGATACTACGAGCAGTACTTC	CAWSEDRYYEQYF
TRBV14	TRBD1	16	TRBJ1-3	NA	TGTGCCAGCAGCCACGGAGGGGGCTACTCTGGAAACACCATATATTTT	CASSHGGGYSGNTIYF
TRBV4-3	NA	14	TRBJ2-5	NA	TGCGCCAGCAGCCAAGATCTAGGGGCTTGGACCCAGTACTTC	CASSQDLGAWTQYF
TRBV6-5	TRBD1	14	TRBJ2-7	NA	TGTGCCAGCAGCGACAGGGGCTCCACCTACGAGCAGTACTTC	CASSDRGSTYEQYF
TRBV24-1	NA	16	TRBJ2-1	once	TGTGCCACCAGTGATCCCAGCGGCCCTAAGGGGAATGAGCAGTTCTTC	CATSDPSGPKGNEQFF
TRBV29-1	NA	12	TRBJ1-1	NA	TGCAGCGTTGAAGATGGGGGGCCTGAAGCTTTCTTT	CSVEDGGPEAFF
TRBV5-5	TRBD1	16	TRBJ2-2	once	TGTGCCAGCAGCTTAATTTCAGGGGGTCGGACCGGGGAGCTGTTTTTT	CASSLISGGRTGELFF
TRBV20-1	TRBD1	14	TRBJ1-2	NA	TGCAGTGCTAGTCCCGACCGGGACAGGACGGGGCTGACCTTC	CSASPDRDRTGLTF
TRBV28	TRBD1	12	TRBJ1-1	NA	TGTGCCAGCAGTTCGGGCAGGGGGGAGACTTTCTTT	CASSSGRGETFF
TRBV6-6	NA	13	TRBJ2-7	NA	TGTGCCAGCAGTTACTCTATTTCCTACGAGCAGTACTTC	CASSYSISYEQYF
TRBV9	TRBD2	13	TRBJ2-1	NA	TGTGCCAGCAGCCCGAGCGGGAGGGATGAGCAGTTCTTC	CASSPSGRDEQFF
TRBV30	TRBD1	16	TRBJ2-2	NA	TGTGCCTGGAGTGTAAAGACAGGGAGAAACACCGGGGAGCTGTTTTTT	CAWSVKTGRNTGELFF
TRBV3-1/TRBV3-2	NA	14	TRBJ2-3	NA	TGTGCCAGCAGCCATCGAGCGGGCACAGATACGCAGTATTTT	CASSHRAGTDTQYF
TRBV11-3	TRBD2	15	TRBJ2-2	NA	TGTGCCACGGGGGGGCAGGGACGCAACACCGGGGAGCTGTTTTTT	CATGGQGRNTGELFF
TRBV15	NA	17	TRBJ1-2	once	TGTGCCACCAGCGCCACACTACGGGCGGAGGGGCTCGGGGGCTACACCTTC	CATSATLRAEGLGGYTF
TRBV30	TRBD1	13	TRBJ1-5	NA	TGTGCCTGGAAAACAGGGGGGGATCAGCCCCAGCATTTT	CAWKTGGDQPQHF
TRBV18	NA	15	TRBJ2-2	NA	TGTGCCAGCTCAGCGACAGGAACGAACACCGGGGAGCTGTTTTTT	CASSATGTNTGELFF
TRBV20-1	NA	13	TRBJ1-5	NA	TGCAGTGCTAGTTCAGGGGAAGGTCAGCCCCAGCATTTT	CSASSGEGQPQHF
TRBV4-1	TRBD2	16	TRBJ2-5	NA	TGCGCCAGCAGCCAAGATGGTCGGGGGGGCCGGGAGACCCAGTACTTC	CASSQDGRGGRETQYF
TRBV11-3	TRBD2	16	TRBJ2-1	NA	TGTGCCAGCAGCTTAAGCATTAGCGGGGGTTACAATGAGCAGTTCTTC	CASSLSISGGYNEQFF
TRBV29-1	TRBD1	13	TRBJ1-2	NA	TGCAGCGCAAAAAACAGGGACAGGGGGGATACTACCTTC	CSAKNRDRGDTTF
TRBV25-1	NA	13	TRBJ2-7	NA	TGTGCCAGCAGTCCCAGGGGATCCTACGAGCAGTACTTC	CASSPRGSYEQYF
TRBV2	TRBD2	14	TRBJ2-7	NA	TGTGCCAGCAGTGGACTAGCCTTATCCTACGAGCAGTACTTC	CASSGLALSYEQYF